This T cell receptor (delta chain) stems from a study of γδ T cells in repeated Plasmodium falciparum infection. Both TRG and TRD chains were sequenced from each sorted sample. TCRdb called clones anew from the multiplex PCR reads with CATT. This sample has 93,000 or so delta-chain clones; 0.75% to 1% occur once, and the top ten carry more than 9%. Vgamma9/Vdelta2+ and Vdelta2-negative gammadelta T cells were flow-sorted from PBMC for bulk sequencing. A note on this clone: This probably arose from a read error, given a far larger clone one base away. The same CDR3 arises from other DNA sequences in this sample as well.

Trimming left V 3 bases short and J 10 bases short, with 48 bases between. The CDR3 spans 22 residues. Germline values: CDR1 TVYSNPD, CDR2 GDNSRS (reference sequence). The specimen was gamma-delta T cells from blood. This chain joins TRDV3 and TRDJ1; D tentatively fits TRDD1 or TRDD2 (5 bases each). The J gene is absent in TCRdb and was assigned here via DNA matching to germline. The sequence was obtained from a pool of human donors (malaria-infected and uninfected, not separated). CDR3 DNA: TGTGCCTTCAATCACCTTCTTCCACCGTCGGTACTCTCAAATATCGGAGGTTGGAGACTCATCTTT. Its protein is CAFNHLLPPSVLSNIGGWRLIF.